This T cell receptor beta chain was captured in a study of CD8+CD57+ T cells in acquired aplastic anemia. Study-level points and caveats: Patients and controls were not found to differ significantly in CD8+ Simpson's diversity. Between patients and controls, twenty-nine CD8+ CDR3 sequences were found in common.

About this clonotype itself: Its antigen is undetermined. One end of the junction is discordant with germline, which a read error may explain.

TCR beta VDJ and CDR3 profiles were obtained from a genomic DNA template. TCRdb passed the reads through MiXCR, listing each CDR3 protein once. The top ten clones hold 15% to 20% of a sample with more than 200,000 distinct CDR3 sequences, almost 50% of them seen once. In germline, CDR1 is SQVTM, CDR2 ANQGSEA. The CDR3 is 12 residues long. It was patients with CD8+CD57+ cell expansion by flow cytometry who were chosen for sequencing. The diagnosis in all patients was severe acquired aplastic anemia. Blood samples were obtained from patients who had received no prior therapy. The clonotype comes from a human donor with aplastic anemia. Sequenced sample: sorted CD4+, CD8+, or CD8+CD57+ T cells (not recorded which) from PBMCs. V gene TRBV29-1 combines with J gene TRBJ1-1; a possible D gene is TRBD1 (5 bases). The DNA for the CDR3 is TGCAGCGTTGTAGGGGCGAACGCTGAAGCTTTCTTT. Protein product: CSVVGANAEAFF.